Below are 15 T cell receptor beta chains sequenced from a single sample in a study of T cells in women clearing cervical HPV infection. Using immunoSEQ multiplex PCR, the repertoire was profiled, and TCRdb retains in-frame clones only, with some absent. The table lists more than 30,000 clones. The source material was blood buffy coat. The origin of the receptors is a woman aged 18 to 75 with a cervical HPV16 infection that either progressed to CIN3+ or cleared (not recorded which).

As for this clone: The CDR3 is cut off 3 residues early in the read; its end comes from the germline J gene. Additional DNA sequences in this sample encode the identical CDR3. V usage is TRBV20-1 and J usage is TRBJ2-3; possibly TRBD2 for D (5 bases). The V gene's germline CDR1 is DFQATT and CDR2 SNEGSKA (reference sequence). CDR3 length equals 15 residues. V lost 0 bases, J lost 0 bases, and 10 bases lay in between. CDR3 bases read: TGCAGTGCTAGAGATGCGGGCCTTAGCACAGATACG. Its translation: CSARDAGLSTDT. The whole CDR3 sequence reads CSARDAGLSTDTQYF.

On this clone itself: The CDR3 is cut off 3 residues early in the read; its end comes from the germline J gene. V gene TRBV6-2 or TRBV6-3 combines with J gene TRBJ1-1; 7 bases fit TRBD1. Germline lookup yields CDR1 MNHEY and CDR2 SVGEGT. V gave up 1 base and J gave up 5 bases; unmatched junction bases: 4. The CDR3 extends over 14 amino acids. The DNA read from the CDR3 is TGTGCCAGCAGTTACTTTAAGACAGGGACTGAA. Residues: CASSYFKTGTE. The whole CDR3 sequence reads CASSYFKTGTEAFF.

Turning to this clone: With the read ending 3 residues before the CDR3 end, the germline J gene is used to fill in that end. J is TRBJ2-1 and V is TRBV20-1; 10 bases fit TRBD1. Germline V CDR1 and CDR2: DFQATT, SNEGSKA (reference sequence). CDR3 length: 15 residues. Trimming removed 0 bases from V and 5 bases from J; junction bases left unmatched: 4. Incomplete CDR3 DNA: TGCAGTGCTAGAGAAGGGACAGGGGTGAACAATGAG. It is translated as CSAREGTGVNNE. The CDR3 in full is CSAREGTGVNNEQFF.

As regards this clone: The observed sequence ends 3 residues before the CDR3 terminus, with the missing tail filled in from the germline J gene. J is TRBJ1-2 and V is TRBV20-1; no definite D call. The CDR3 sequence is 12 residues long. Germline V lookup: CDR1 DFQATT, CDR2 SNEGSKA (reference sequence). Deletions cut 6 bases from V and 1 base from J, with 9 bases between. CDR3 DNA, as far as it was read: TGCAGTGCCCGGTACCTTAACTATGGC. Amino acids: CSARYLNYG. In full, the CDR3 reads CSARYLNYGYTF.

As concerns this clone: The sequence runs out 3 residues before the end of the CDR3; the remainder is reconstructed from the germline J gene. The chain links TRBV13 to TRBJ2-3, with 8 positions matching TRBD1. Germline assignment: CDR1 PRHDT and CDR2 FYEKMQ (reference sequence). V shed 4 bases and J 7 bases; nucleotides not matched to a gene: 13. The CDR3 is 16 amino acids. CDR3 residues: CASSSRPGQVGNTQYF. CDR3 DNA (partial): TGTGCCAGCAGCTCACGACCGGGACAGGTGGGGAATACG.

Of note for this clone: The read halts 3 residues ahead of the CDR3 end, with the missing end drawn from the germline J gene. The V call is TRBV5-4, the J call TRBJ2-1, with TRBD2 matching over 10 bases. The CDR3 totals 13 residues. Germline V gene lookup returns CDR1 SGHNT and CDR2 YYREEE (reference sequence). The V gene end was trimmed by 4 bases and the J gene end by 9 bases; junction bases not matched to a gene: 4. The CDR3 DNA, read in part, is TGTGCCAGCAGCACGAGGACTAGCGGTGAG. Its translation: CASSTRTSGE. The complete CDR3 protein is CASSTRTSGEQFF.

With respect to this clone: The read terminates 3 residues before the CDR3 end, so the remaining end is supplied by the germline J gene. The chain combines TRBV18 with TRBJ2-7; possibly TRBD1 for D (6 bases). The germline V gene encodes CDR1 KGHSH and CDR2 LQKENI. V was trimmed by 5 bases and J by 4 bases, leaving 21 bases between them. The CDR3 runs to 16 residues. CDR3 DNA, as far as it was read: TGTGCCAGCTCAGGCTTGGGGGACCAGGGGCTTTACGAG. It yields the protein CASSGLGDQGLYE. The complete CDR3 reads CASSGLGDQGLYEQYF.

As regards this clone: The CDR3 extends 3 residues past the end of the read, so its final part is completed from the germline J gene. The rearrangement links TRBV19 to TRBJ1-1, with a weak D call TRBD1 (5 bases). The CDR3 loop spans 15 amino acids. Germline values: CDR1 LNHDA, CDR2 SQIVND (reference sequence). Trimming cost V 3 bases and J 0 bases, with 11 bases left between them. The CDR3 loop reads CASSIGGHLNTEAFF. CDR3 DNA (partial): TGTGCCAGTAGTATTGGTGGACACCTGAACACTGAA.

Turning to this clone: The read terminates 3 residues ahead of where the CDR3 ends, so the germline J gene completes it. The chain couples TRBV28 to TRBJ2-1; a weak D match, TRBD1 (5 bases). Trimming pared 11 bases from V and 0 bases from J, leaving 11 bases between. The germline V gene encodes CDR1 MDHEN and CDR2 SYDVKM. The length of the CDR3 is 13 residues. The sequenced part of the CDR3 DNA is TGTGCCCTGCAGGGCAGCTCCTACAATGAG. Its translation: CALQGSSYNE. The CDR3 reads in full as CALQGSSYNEQFF.

Notes on this clone: The read comes to an end 3 residues before the CDR3 does, leaving the germline J gene to fill in the end. The V and J genes are TRBV12-3 or TRBV12-4 and TRBJ1-2, with 11 bases that match TRBD1. V lost 1 base to trimming and J lost 4 bases; unmatched junction nucleotides: 11. The CDR3 spans 18 residues. The CDR3 DNA, read in part, is TGTGCCAGCAGTTTAGTACGGGACAGGGGGTCACATGGCTATGGC. Protein sequence: CASSLVRDRGSHGYG. The whole CDR3 sequence reads CASSLVRDRGSHGYGYTF.

Points on this clone: The CDR3 end is not reached by the read, which stops 3 residues before it; the germline J gene fills it in. The chain combines TRBV12-5 with TRBJ2-1, with D tentatively TRBD1 (6 bases). V lost 2 bases and J lost 1, with 15 bases in between. This CDR3 is 17 amino acids long. CDR1 LGHNT and CDR2 FRNRAP come from the germline V gene. Partial CDR3 DNA: TGTGCTAGTGGTTTGTTAACAGGGTCGGGGTCCTACAATGAG. It specifies CASGLLTGSGSYNE. In full, the CDR3 reads CASGLLTGSGSYNEQFF.

A remark on this clone: The read ends 3 residues shy of where the CDR3 ends; the end is completed using the germline J gene. The chain combines TRBV7-9 with TRBJ2-7, with TRBD1 matching 10 bases. Per the germline V gene, CDR1 is SEHNR and CDR2 is FQNEAQ (reference sequence). CDR3 length equals 13 residues. Trimming took 5 bases from V and 6 from J; bases not matched to a gene: 4. The part of the CDR3 DNA that was read is TGTGCCAGCAGCCACGACAGGGGGCCCGAG. Residues: CASSHDRGPE. The complete CDR3 reads CASSHDRGPEQYF. Full variable domain (remainder filled in from reference TRBV7-9 and TRBJ2-7): DTGVSQNPRHKITKRGQNVTFRCDPISEHNRLYWYRQTLGQGPEFLTYFQNEAQLEKSRLLSDRFSAERPKGSFSTLEIQRTEQGDSAMYLCASSHDRGPEQYFGPGTRLTVT.

In regard to this clone: The CDR3 end lies 3 residues beyond the end of the read and is filled in from the germline J gene. The chain uses TRBV7-9 and TRBJ1-1; 8 bases align to TRBD1. Germline V lookup: CDR1 SEHNR, CDR2 FQNEAQ (reference sequence). J gave up 1 base and V 5 bases, and 6 bases lay outside the gene matches. This CDR3 region has 15 residues. The CDR3 protein is CASSPGQGRNTEAFF. The sequenced CDR3 bases are TGTGCCAGCAGCCCCGGACAGGGTAGGAACACTGAA.

As to this clone: The CDR3 extends 3 residues past the end of the read, so its final part is completed from the germline J gene. This chain uses TRBV5-1 with TRBJ1-6; 7 nucleotides align to TRBD1. Germline CDR1 and CDR2: SGHRS and YFSETQ. After removal of 2 bases from V and 5 bases from J, the junction contained 4 bases not matched to a gene. The CDR3 has 15 residues. CDR3 in amino acids: CASSFRTGNNSPLHF. The sequenced CDR3 bases are TGCGCCAGCAGCTTCCGGACAGGCAATAATTCACCC.

About this clone itself: The CDR3 end falls 3 residues outside the read, so it is completed with the germline J gene. The chain combines TRBV5-1 with TRBJ2-5; perhaps TRBD2 as D (5 bases). CDR1 is SGHRS and CDR2 is YFSETQ in the germline V gene. Deletions cut 6 bases from V and 5 bases from J, with 8 bases between. The CDR3 sequence is 11 residues long. CDR3 DNA, as far as it was read: TGCGCCAGCATACAGCGGGAGACC. Translation: CASIQRET. The whole CDR3 protein is CASIQRETQYF.